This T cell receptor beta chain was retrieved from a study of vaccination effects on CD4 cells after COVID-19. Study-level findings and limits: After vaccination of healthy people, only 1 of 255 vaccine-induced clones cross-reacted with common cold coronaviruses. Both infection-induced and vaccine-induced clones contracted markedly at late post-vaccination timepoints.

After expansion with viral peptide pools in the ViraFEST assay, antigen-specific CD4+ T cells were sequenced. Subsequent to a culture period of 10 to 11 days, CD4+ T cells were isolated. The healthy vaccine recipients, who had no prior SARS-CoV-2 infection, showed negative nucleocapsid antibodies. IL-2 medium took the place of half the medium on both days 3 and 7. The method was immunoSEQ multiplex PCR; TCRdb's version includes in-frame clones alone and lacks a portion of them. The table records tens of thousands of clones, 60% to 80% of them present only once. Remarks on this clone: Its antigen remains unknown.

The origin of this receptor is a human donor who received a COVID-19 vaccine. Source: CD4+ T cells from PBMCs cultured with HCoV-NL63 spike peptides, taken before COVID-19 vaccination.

CDR3 in DNA: TGTGCCAGCTCACCCCCGGGAGCGGGGGTCACAGATACGCAGTATTTT. Its protein product is CASSPPGAGVTDTQYF. V and J are TRBV18 and TRBJ2-3; the match to TRBD2 covers 8 bases. The CDR3 has 16 amino acids. V trimming: 3 bases; J trimming: 2 bases; junction bases outside the gene matches: 7. Per germline, CDR1 KGHSH and CDR2 LQKENI.